This is a list of T cell receptor beta chains from one sample in a study of T-cell memory formation after mild COVID-19. One entry per CDR3 protein results from TCRdb running MiXCR on the 5' RACE reads. The repertoire holds hundreds of thousands of distinct CDR3 sequences, with over 15% as singletons. The material sequenced was PBMCs or a T cell subset sorted from them (not recorded which). The source of these receptors is an adult woman who had mild COVID-19 (a few samples of this study predate the infection). Cell type and time point are not known. Each CDR3 is given with its conserved first and last residue. Each record gives: D gene, V gene, CDR3 protein. D genes are given only for firm matches.

-	TRBV7-8	CASSLEVSCSYEQYF
TRBD1	TRBV6-6	CASSYFDRGPYEQYF
-	TRBV15	CATSRDLGTMAVRFF
TRBD2	TRBV20-1	CSVPGLADYNEQFF
-	TRBV29-1	CSVEPTGPTGELFF
TRBD2	TRBV3-1	CASSLVAGGLGTQYF
-	TRBV12-3/TRBV12-4	CASTTRHPPSTDTQYF
-	TRBV7-8	CASTPLGVFNEQFF
-	TRBV7-2	CASSLAVGAVGTQYF
TRBD2	TRBV20-1	CSAGVKAGGEQYF
-	TRBV12-5	CASGLVISFWELFF
-	TRBV14	CASSPRGADEKLFF
-	TRBV6-5	CASSLTLNYEQYF
-	TRBV6-2/TRBV6-3	CASSYRDKTTGELFF
-	TRBV18	CASSPNGFTEAFF
-	TRBV30	CAWSEGTYEQYF
TRBD1	TRBV18	CASSPGTGSLSNYGYTF
-	TRBV12-3/TRBV12-4	CASASPVAVFGYEQYF
-	TRBV14	CASSQGPQGSEEKLFF
TRBD1	TRBV13	CASSDRDRVEETQYF
TRBD1	TRBV12-3/TRBV12-4	CASSLEGQGAKAFF
-	TRBV9	CASSVVTGYDTQYF
-	TRBV7-9	CASSPGQHNEQFF
-	TRBV4-2	CASSLSAGASYEQYF
-	TRBV2	CASRREEDQPQHF
-	TRBV11-1	CASSFPRRGNPTSTDTQYF
-	TRBV5-1	CASSFLYGGNEQFF
-	TRBV9	CASSPSGAYNEQFF
-	TRBV20-1	CSARIPLSDFEQFF
-	TRBV6-6	CASSYPHRREGELFF
-	TRBV7-6	CASSLGDNSYEQYF
-	TRBV11-2	CASSLDRGRVQYF
-	TRBV29-1	CSVRSLYGYTF